This is a list of T cell receptor beta chains from one sample in a study of blood T cell repertoires in COVID-19. Data came from immunoSEQ multiplex PCR; TCRdb stores just in-frame clones and leaves some out. The table lists under 250,000 clones, 85% to 90% of them singletons, with around 3.2% in the top ten. Sample: PBMCs or T cells enriched from blood (not recorded which). The receptor source for this set is a woman aged 18 to 35 in a cohort exposed to, infected with or recovered from COVID-19 (not recorded which). Each CDR3 is given with its conserved first and last residue. The D gene is left open where the match is weak. Clone size, where shown, is once, few, many, or a class for clones that have expanded.

d_call | clone_size | j_call | v_call | cdr3_aa | cdr3_nt
. | . | TRBJ1-3 | TRBV18 | CASSLDSGNTIYF | TGTGCCAGCTCACTGGACTCCGGGAACACCATATATTTT
TRBD2 | . | TRBJ2-7 | TRBV6-6 | CASRWTRTSYEQYF | TGTGCCAGCAGATGGACTAGAACGTCCTACGAGCAGTACTTC
TRBD2 | . | TRBJ2-2 | TRBV28 | CASSWDELAGRVGELFF | TGTGCCAGCAGCTGGGACGAACTAGCGGGCCGGGTCGGGGAGCTGTTTTTT
TRBD1 | . | TRBJ2-1 | TRBV11-2 | CASSLGGTANEQFF | TGTGCCAGCAGCTTAGGGGGGACAGCCAATGAGCAGTTCTTC
. | . | TRBJ2-7 | TRBV9 | CASTVDSYSYEQYF | TGTGCCAGCACCGTGGACAGTTACTCCTACGAGCAGTACTTC
TRBD2 | . | TRBJ2-1 | TRBV6-1 | CASSEPGLAYNEQFF | TGTGCCAGCAGTGAACCGGGACTAGCCTACAATGAGCAGTTCTTC
TRBD1 | . | TRBJ2-1 | TRBV27 | CASSRQGNEQFF | TGTGCCAGCAGCCGACAGGGCAATGAGCAGTTCTTC
. | . | TRBJ1-1 | TRBV29-1 | CSAQPRGWGNTEAFF | TGCAGCGCTCAACCCAGGGGTTGGGGGAACACTGAAGCTTTCTTT
. | once | TRBJ1-6 | TRBV5-6 | CASNVGGYNSPLHF | TGTGCCAGCAACGTCGGGGGCTATAATTCACCCCTCCACTTT
TRBD1 | once | TRBJ1-2 | TRBV13 | CASSLILNRGLGDYGYTF | TGTGCCAGCAGCTTAATCCTAAACAGGGGTCTTGGGGACTATGGCTACACCTTC
. | . | TRBJ1-1 | TRBV29-1 | CSVEGRWEAAFF | TGCAGCGTTGAGGGCAGGTGGGAGGCAGCTTTCTTT
. | . | TRBJ2-7 | TRBV6-5 | CASSPSDEQYF | TGTGCCAGCAGCCCCTCGGACGAGCAGTACTTC
TRBD1 | . | TRBJ1-4 | TRBV30 | CAWQGGKEKLFF | TGTGCCTGGCAGGGGGGAAAGGAAAAACTGTTTTTT
. | . | TRBJ2-2 | TRBV2 | CASRGVTGELFF | TGTGCCAGCAGAGGGGTAACCGGGGAGCTGTTTTTT
. | once | TRBJ2-2 | TRBV11-1 | CASSRQDNTGELFF | TGTGCCAGCAGCCGACAGGACAACACCGGGGAGCTGTTTTTT
TRBD2 | . | TRBJ2-1 | TRBV6-5 | CASSYGGGVNEQFF | TGTGCCAGCAGTTATGGCGGGGGGGTGAATGAGCAGTTCTTC
. | . | TRBJ2-1 | TRBV14 | CASSQDGRAWGNEQFF | TGTGCCAGCAGCCAAGATGGGCGGGCTTGGGGTAATGAGCAGTTCTTC
. | few | TRBJ2-2 | TRBV7-3 | CASSLAQPLNTGELFF | TGTGCCAGCAGCTTAGCTCAACCTCTAAACACCGGGGAGCTGTTTTTT
. | . | TRBJ2-2 | TRBV7-6 | CASSPYQGLGGELFF | TGTGCCAGCAGCCCTTACCAGGGCTTGGGCGGGGAGCTGTTTTTT
. | . | TRBJ1-4 | TRBV18 | CASSPFRENNEKLFF | TGTGCCAGCTCACCATTCAGGGAAAATAATGAAAAACTGTTTTTT
. | few | TRBJ1-1 | TRBV14 | CASSPKGVTAFF | TGTGCCAGCAGCCCAAAGGGAGTTACAGCTTTCTTT
. | . | TRBJ2-3 | TRBV29-1 | CSVGGSWGDTQYF | TGCAGCGTTGGAGGGTCTTGGGGAGATACGCAGTATTTT
. | . | TRBJ2-2 | TRBV11-3 | CASSLRGELFF | TGTGCCAGCAGCTTGCGAGGGGAGCTGTTTTTT
. | . | TRBJ1-5 | TRBV6-1 | CASSEALRGVDQPQHF | TGTGCCAGCAGTGAAGCGCTTCGGGGGGTCGATCAGCCCCAGCATTTT
TRBD1 | . | TRBJ2-7 | TRBV23-1 | CASSQLLRDRPYEQYF | TGCGCCAGCAGTCAATTGTTGAGGGACAGGCCCTACGAGCAGTACTTC
TRBD1 | . | TRBJ1-6 | TRBV19 | CASSLSGGGNSPLHF | TGTGCCAGTAGTTTATCAGGGGGTGGTAATTCACCCCTCCACTTT
. | . | TRBJ2-5 | TRBV5-1 | CASSLAFGETQYF | TGCGCCAGCAGCTTGGCTTTCGGGGAGACCCAGTACTTC
TRBD2 | once | TRBJ2-7 | TRBV6-5 | CASSYAGVGDYEQYF | TGTGCCAGCAGTTACGCGGGAGTGGGGGACTACGAGCAGTACTTC
. | . | TRBJ1-1 | TRBV7-9 | CASSLSGVGDTEAFF | TGTGCCAGCAGCTTATCAGGGGTCGGTGACACTGAAGCTTTCTTT
. | . | TRBJ2-7 | TRBV6-1 | CASSERSYEQYF | TGTGCCAGCAGTGAACGCTCCTACGAGCAGTACTTC
. | few | TRBJ1-4 | TRBV19 | CARYRVEREKLFF | TGTGCCAGATACCGGGTTGAGCGTGAAAAACTGTTTTTT
. | . | TRBJ1-2 | TRBV18 | CASSPEEALGYTF | TGTGCCAGCTCACCCGAGGAGGCCCTTGGCTACACCTTC
TRBD2 | . | TRBJ2-1 | TRBV2 | CATAPGTRLYNEQFF | TGTGCCACCGCCCCCGGGACTAGGCTCTACAATGAGCAGTTCTTC
TRBD1 | . | TRBJ1-5 | TRBV29-1 | CSARRGTANQPQHF | TGCAGCGCCAGGAGGGGGACAGCGAATCAGCCCCAGCATTTT
TRBD1 | . | TRBJ1-2 | TRBV14 | CASSQPIWDRGKLDYGYTF | TGTGCCAGCAGCCAACCGATATGGGACAGGGGGAAATTGGACTATGGCTACACCTTC
. | . | TRBJ2-3 | TRBV6-5 | CASRGTSTDTQYF | TGTGCCAGCAGAGGGACTAGCACAGATACGCAGTATTTT
. | . | TRBJ2-3 | TRBV13 | CASSLVGGGLGDTQYF | TGTGCCAGCAGCTTAGTAGGGGGGGGCCTTGGAGATACGCAGTATTTT
. | . | TRBJ1-5 | TRBV7-9 | CASALEGPQHF | TGTGCCAGCGCACTTGAGGGGCCCCAGCATTTT
TRBD1 | . | TRBJ1-6 | TRBV5-4 | CASSLEPTGNNSPLHF | TGTGCCAGCAGCTTGGAACCGACAGGGAATAATTCACCCCTCCACTTT
. | . | TRBJ1-1 | TRBV19 | CASSSSGGKGTEAFF | TGTGCCAGTAGTTCCAGTGGGGGGAAGGGGACTGAAGCTTTCTTT
. | . | TRBJ2-3 | TRBV3-1/TRBV3-2 | CASAPRGTDTQYF | TGTGCCAGCGCACCCCGGGGGACAGATACGCAGTATTTT
TRBD1 | . | TRBJ2-7 | TRBV2 | CASSRQGGIYEQYF | TGTGCCAGCAGTAGACAGGGGGGGATCTACGAGCAGTACTTC
. | . | TRBJ2-1 | TRBV5-6 | CASSLAFGGTYNEQFF | TGTGCCAGCAGCTTGGCCTTCGGCGGAACTTACAATGAGCAGTTCTTC
TRBD1 | . | TRBJ1-6 | TRBV2 | CASSATGNSPLHF | TGTGCCAGCAGTGCGACAGGGAATTCACCCCTCCACTTT
. | . | TRBJ2-7 | TRBV9 | CASSVGQTYEQYF | TGTGCCAGCAGCGTAGGTCAGACCTACGAGCAGTACTTC